A selection of T cell receptor beta chains follows, all from one sample in a study of PD-L1 blockade in urothelial cancer. Clones were sequenced by immunoSEQ multiplex PCR, and TCRdb holds only the in-frame ones, with some missing. The data show roughly 25,000 clones, more than 70% seen once. The starting material was PBMCs, obtained around atezolizumab (anti-PD-L1) treatment. These receptors were collected from a man in his 70s with urothelial cancer. The CDR3 runs from the conserved cysteine through the conserved F or W. A D gene is named only where the DNA matches it firmly. Clone size is not always given. Where it is, it says once, few, many or a class for expanded clones.

DNA: TGTGCCAGCAGCGGTGCCCCGTCTGCCTACGAGCAGTACTTC; CDR3: CASSGAPSAYEQYF; V: TRBV6-6; J: TRBJ2-7; D: -; size: few
DNA: TGTGCCAGCAGCCCCTCTTTGGCGGTCTCCATGAACACTGAAGCTTTCTTT; CDR3: CASSPSLAVSMNTEAFF; V: TRBV4-2; J: TRBJ1-1; D: -; size: once
DNA: TGCGCCAGCAGCAGGGGACAGAGTAGCACAGATACGCAGTATTTT; CDR3: CASSRGQSSTDTQYF; V: TRBV5-1; J: TRBJ2-3; D: TRBD1; size: -
DNA: TGCGCCAGCAGCTTGGCCCGGTTCCCCACCGGAAACATTCAGTACTTC; CDR3: CASSLARFPTGNIQYF; V: TRBV5-1; J: TRBJ2-4; D: -; size: -
DNA: TGCGCCAGCACAGCGGGGGTAGCGGGAGTAAGAGAGCAGTTCTTC; CDR3: CASTAGVAGVREQFF; V: TRBV10-1; J: TRBJ2-1; D: TRBD2; size: -
DNA: TGTGCCAGCAGCCAAGATCTGTACGCGCACTACAATGAGCAGTTCTTC; CDR3: CASSQDLYAHYNEQFF; V: TRBV14; J: TRBJ2-1; D: -; size: once
DNA: TGTGCCAGCAGCTTACTAGATCCGGGAGTCACAGATACGCAGTATTTT; CDR3: CASSLLDPGVTDTQYF; V: TRBV7-8; J: TRBJ2-3; D: -; size: -
DNA: TGCAGCGCGAGAGATTACAATGAGCAGTTCTTC; CDR3: CSARDYNEQFF; V: TRBV29-1; J: TRBJ2-1; D: -; size: -
DNA: TGCGCCAGCAGCCAAGATGGTCGGACAGGGGTCTACGAGCAGTACTTC; CDR3: CASSQDGRTGVYEQYF; V: TRBV4-1; J: TRBJ2-7; D: TRBD1; size: -
DNA: TGTGCCAGCAGTGAACACAAACCGGGACTAGCGGGTCGAGAGCAGTACTTC; CDR3: CASSEHKPGLAGREQYF; V: TRBV2; J: TRBJ2-7; D: TRBD2; size: -
DNA: TGTGCCAGCACCCCCACCGGGACTAGCGGCTACGAGCAGTACTTC; CDR3: CASTPTGTSGYEQYF; V: TRBV27; J: TRBJ2-7; D: TRBD2; size: -
DNA: TGTGCCAGCAGGGGAAGGGGTAGCGGGAGATCCGGGGAGCTGTTTTTT; CDR3: CASRGRGSGRSGELFF; V: TRBV7-8; J: TRBJ2-2; D: TRBD2; size: -
DNA: TGTGCCAGCAGTGAGTCCGGGACTGTAATCTACGAGCAGTACTTC; CDR3: CASSESGTVIYEQYF; V: TRBV6-1; J: TRBJ2-7; D: -; size: -
DNA: TGTGCCAGCAGCCCCCGGGACACTGACTCTGGAAACACCATATATTTT; CDR3: CASSPRDTDSGNTIYF; V: TRBV7-9; J: TRBJ1-3; D: -; size: -
DNA: TGCGCCAGCAGCTTGGAGGGGGATACGCAGTATTTT; CDR3: CASSLEGDTQYF; V: TRBV5-1; J: TRBJ2-3; D: -; size: -
DNA: TGTGCCAGCAGCTTAGATCTTGGTTATGGACAGTACCACACCGGGGAGCTGTTTTTT; CDR3: CASSLDLGYGQYHTGELFF; V: TRBV11-2; J: TRBJ2-2; D: -; size: -
DNA: TGCGCCAGCAGCCGGGGGGGTTTAGCGGGAGCAAACACCGGGGAGCTGTTTTTT; CDR3: CASSRGGLAGANTGELFF; V: TRBV4-1; J: TRBJ2-2; D: TRBD2; size: -
DNA: TGTGCCAGCAGTTCACATTTTAGACAGACTGAAGCTTTCTTT; CDR3: CASSSHFRQTEAFF; V: TRBV28; J: TRBJ1-1; D: -; size: -
DNA: TGCGCCAGCAGCTTAATAGCGGTGAACCAAGAGACCCAGTACTTC; CDR3: CASSLIAVNQETQYF; V: TRBV5-1; J: TRBJ2-5; D: -; size: -
DNA: TGTGCCAGCAGCTTAGGCGGGAGTAGCTCCTACGAGCAGTACTTC; CDR3: CASSLGGSSSYEQYF; V: TRBV7-9; J: TRBJ2-7; D: TRBD2; size: -
DNA: TGCGCCAGCAGCTCACTAGCTAGCTCCTACAATGAGCAGTTCTTC; CDR3: CASSSLASSYNEQFF; V: TRBV5-1; J: TRBJ2-1; D: -; size: -
DNA: TGTGCCCGGAGTTTCGTAGGGGTGAGTGAGCAGTTCTTC; CDR3: CARSFVGVSEQFF; V: TRBV30; J: TRBJ2-1; D: -; size: once
DNA: TGTGCCAGCAGTCCCCGGGACAGGGGGACCGGGGAGCTGTTTTTT; CDR3: CASSPRDRGTGELFF; V: TRBV6-5; J: TRBJ2-2; D: TRBD1; size: -
DNA: TGTGCCAGCAGTGAAGGGGGGGCGACTAGCGGGAGACCCTACAATGAGCAGTTCTTC; CDR3: CASSEGGATSGRPYNEQFF; V: TRBV6-1; J: TRBJ2-1; D: TRBD2; size: once
DNA: TGTGCCAGCTCTCCGGGACAAGCCCCAGATACGCAGTATTTT; CDR3: CASSPGQAPDTQYF; V: TRBV18; J: TRBJ2-3; D: -; size: -
DNA: TGTGCCAGCAGCAAAGGACTGACAGGGGAGGGCTCCTACGAGCAGTACTTC; CDR3: CASSKGLTGEGSYEQYF; V: TRBV21-1; J: TRBJ2-7; D: -; size: -
DNA: TGTGCCAGCAGCCCAGGGGCTAGCGGGAGTAGAATGGGCGGGGAGCTGTTTTTT; CDR3: CASSPGASGSRMGGELFF; V: TRBV7-3; J: TRBJ2-2; D: TRBD2; size: -
DNA: TGTGCCAGCAGCGAAACCGGGACAGGTCTCTACGAGCAGTACTTC; CDR3: CASSETGTGLYEQYF; V: TRBV13; J: TRBJ2-7; D: TRBD1; size: -
DNA: TGCGCCAGCAGCACCGGGACAGGGAGCAATGAGCAGTTCTTC; CDR3: CASSTGTGSNEQFF; V: TRBV10-1; J: TRBJ2-1; D: TRBD1; size: -
DNA: TGTGCCAGCAGCTTGGGAGCGCCTACAGATACGCAGTATTTT; CDR3: CASSLGAPTDTQYF; V: TRBV5-4; J: TRBJ2-3; D: -; size: -
DNA: TGTGCCACCCAGGGGGAGAGCAATCAGCCCCAGCATTTT; CDR3: CATQGESNQPQHF; V: TRBV2; J: TRBJ1-5; D: TRBD1; size: few
DNA: TGTGCCAGCAGTTACTCGGGGACAGGGAACTATGGCTACACCTTC; CDR3: CASSYSGTGNYGYTF; V: TRBV6-6; J: TRBJ1-2; D: TRBD1; size: -